The 15 T cell receptor beta chains below all came from one sample that was sequenced in a study of blood T cell repertoires in COVID-19. Only in-frame clones appear in the TCRdb table, and some are missing; sequencing was by immunoSEQ multiplex PCR. The table has some 250,000 clones, 70% to 90% seen once. The sequenced material came from PBMCs or T cells enriched from blood (not recorded which). The receptors come from a woman aged 45-60 years who had recovered from COVID-19.

The gene calls are TRBV20-1 and TRBJ2-1; tentative D call: TRBD2 (5 bases). In germline, CDR1 is DFQATT, CDR2 SNEGSKA (reference sequence). The germline V and J ends were trimmed by 5 bases and 5 bases, with 7 bases remaining between them. This CDR3 is 11 amino acids long. DNA of the CDR3: TGCAGTGCTCACGGGAACAATGAGCAGTTCTTC. Translation gives CSAHGNNEQFF.

The chain is built from TRBV7-2 and TRBJ2-7, with 14 nucleotides matching TRBD2. Germline V gene sequence: CDR1 SGHTA, CDR2 FQGNSA. Unmatched junction bases numbered 8, after V lost 4 bases and J lost 3 bases. CDR3 length: 17 residues. CDR3 nucleotides: TGTGCCAGCAGCTCAAGACTAGCGGGAGGGCTCATCTACGAGCAGTACTTC. Protein sequence: CASSSRLAGGLIYEQYF.

V usage is TRBV28 and J usage is TRBJ2-3, with TRBD1 as a possible D gene (6 bases). Trimming took off 10 bases at V and 2 bases at J, with 16 bases between the two ends. Per germline, CDR1 MDHEN and CDR2 SYDVKM. This CDR3 has 14 residues. The CDR3 reads CATTTGIYTDTQYF. CDR3 nucleotide sequence: TGTGCCACGACAACAGGGATTTACACAGATACGCAGTATTTT. The variable domain in full, completed from reference TRBV28 and TRBJ2-3, reads DVKVTQSSRYLVKRTGEKVFLECVQDMDHENMFWYRQDPGLGLRLIYFSYDVKMKEKGDIPEGYSVSREKKERFSLILESASTNQTSMYLCATTTGIYTDTQYFGPGTRLTVL.

Only a few counts were recorded for this clone. The chain couples TRBV29-1 to TRBJ1-1, with D possibly matching TRBD1 (6 bases). The CDR3 covers 11 residues. The V end was cut by 6 bases, the J end by 8 bases, with 13 bases between. Germline V gene data show CDR1 as SQVTM and CDR2 as ANQGSEA. CDR3 in amino acids: CSVRGAREAFF. The CDR3 DNA sequence: TGCAGCGTCCGGGGGGCCAGGGAAGCTTTCTTT.

The J gene is TRBJ2-5, the V gene TRBV5-1; 7 nucleotides align to TRBD1. There are 13 residues in the CDR3. V gave up 4 bases and J gave up 6 bases; unmatched junction bases: 6. Germline V gene sequence: CDR1 SGHRS, CDR2 YFSETQ. The CDR3 here is CASSPGGPQTQYF. The DNA of the CDR3 is TGCGCCAGCAGCCCAGGGGGACCGCAGACCCAGTACTTC. Filled out from reference TRBV5-1 and TRBJ2-5, the complete variable domain reads KAGVTQTPRYLIKTRGQQVTLSCSPISGHRSVSWYQQTPGQGLQFLFEYFSETQRNKGNFPGRFSGRQFSNSRSEMNVSTLELGDSALYLCASSPGGPQTQYFGPGTRLLVL.

V usage is TRBV13 and J usage is TRBJ1-5, with TRBD1 as a possible D gene (6 bases). This CDR3 spans 13 amino acids. The germline CDR1 and CDR2 sequences are PRHDT and FYEKMQ (reference sequence). V was trimmed by 2 bases and J by 7 bases, leaving 9 bases between them. CDR3 sequence: CASSLRGSQPQHF. The CDR3, as DNA: TGTGCCAGCAGCTTAAGGGGGAGCCAGCCCCAGCATTTT.

The chain recombines TRBV5-1 with TRBJ2-2; 12 nucleotides line up with TRBD1. Germline lookup yields CDR1 SGHRS and CDR2 YFSETQ. Trimming took 3 bases from V and 6 from J; bases not matched to a gene: 3. CDR3 length equals 15 residues. The CDR3 sequence: CASSSGQGAPGELFF. CDR3 bases: TGCGCCAGCAGCTCGGGACAGGGGGCGCCCGGGGAGCTGTTTTTT. The variable domain in full, with the rest retrieved from reference TRBV5-1 and TRBJ2-2, is KAGVTQTPRYLIKTRGQQVTLSCSPISGHRSVSWYQQTPGQGLQFLFEYFSETQRNKGNFPGRFSGRQFSNSRSEMNVSTLELGDSALYLCASSSGQGAPGELFFGEGSRLTVL.

This chain links TRBV5-1 with TRBJ2-1, with 7 bases that match TRBD2. V lost 4 bases to trimming and J lost 4 bases; unmatched junction nucleotides: 5. This CDR3 region has 14 residues. The germline CDR1 and CDR2 sequences are SGHRS and YFSETQ. The CDR3 loop is CASSPSGGYNEQFF. Here the CDR3 DNA reads TGCGCCAGCAGCCCCTCGGGAGGATACAATGAGCAGTTCTTC.

The genes are TRBV5-1 and TRBJ2-5; D is possibly TRBD1 (6 bases). CDR1 is SGHRS, CDR2 YFSETQ, per germline. This CDR3 has 15 amino acids. V lost 0 bases and J lost 1, with 10 bases in between. For the CDR3, the DNA is TGCGCCAGCAGCTTGGATACAGGGCCCCAAGAGACCCAGTACTTC. Its translation: CASSLDTGPQETQYF.

This CDR3 reads CASGPPRVAGTDTQYF. Written as DNA, the CDR3 is TGTGCTAGTGGCCCCCCCAGGGTAGCGGGCACAGATACGCAGTATTTT. The chain joins TRBV12-5 to TRBJ2-3; a weak D match, TRBD2 (6 bases). V lost 6 bases and J lost 1, with 17 bases in between. The CDR3 is 16 residues long. From germline, CDR1 is LGHNT and CDR2 FRNRAP.

This clone appeared a few times. The CDR3 protein is CASSLYVWPGEQYF. The CDR3 DNA reads TGCGCCAGCAGCTTGTACGTTTGGCCGGGGGAGCAGTACTTC. This chain joins TRBV5-1 and TRBJ2-7; D possibly corresponds to TRBD2 (5 bases). V lost 1 base, J lost 7 bases, and 15 bases lay in between. Per the germline V gene, CDR1 is SGHRS and CDR2 is YFSETQ. This CDR3 region has 14 residues.

The chain employs TRBV4-1 and TRBJ2-7, with a possible D match to TRBD2 (5 bases). Trimming removed 2 bases from V and 3 bases from J, with 11 bases in between. CDR3 length: 14 amino acids. CDR1 and CDR2 (germline): MGHRA, YSYEKL. This chain's CDR3 is CASSQSSGGYEQYF. In DNA, the CDR3 is TGCGCCAGCAGCCAATCGTCCGGAGGCTACGAGCAGTACTTC.

This clone was detected a few times. The rearrangement uses TRBV5-1 and TRBJ2-1; D perhaps matches TRBD2 (5 bases). This CDR3 is 15 amino acids long. Germline V gene sequence: CDR1 SGHRS, CDR2 YFSETQ. Trimming removed 0 bases from V and 2 bases from J, with 9 bases in between. CDR3 DNA sequence: TGCGCCAGCAGCTTGGCCGTCGGGACCTACAATGAGCAGTTCTTC. This translates into CASSLAVGTYNEQFF.

The genes are TRBV7-3 and TRBJ2-3, with 12 bases identical to TRBD2. Germline V CDR1 and CDR2: SGHTA, FQGTGA. This CDR3 contains 17 residues. Losses at the gene ends were 0 bases for V and 7 bases for J; bases not matched to a gene: 8. CDR3 in amino acids: CASSLTPSGRAMNTQYF. CDR3 DNA: TGTGCCAGCAGCTTAACCCCTAGCGGGAGGGCCATGAATACGCAGTATTTT.

The chain couples TRBV2 to TRBJ2-5, with 7 bases aligning to TRBD2. This CDR3 comprises 14 residues. Germline trimming cut 7 bases from V and 7 bases from J; bases unmatched to any gene: 12. Germline CDR1 and CDR2: SNHLY and FYNNEI. CDR3 sequence (DNA): TGTGCCAGCATCGACAGCGGGACGGCGGGGACCCAGTACTTC. Translation: CASIDSGTAGTQYF.